This note documents a single TCR beta chain sequence. This record comes from a study of T cell responses to AZD1222 COVID-19 vaccine. Method: immunoSEQ multiplex PCR; TCRdb's copy keeps in-frame clones and lacks some. The profile shows approximately 50,000 clones, 75% to 90% of them singletons. The sequence came from an adult who received the AZD1222 COVID-19 vaccine. The sample was peripheral blood, taken 28 days after the second AZD1222 dose.

CDR3 in amino acids: CASSTRGQSETQYF. The CDR3 DNA reads as TGTGCCAGCAGCACGCGGGGACAGTCGGAGACCCAGTACTTC. V is TRBV7-9 and J is TRBJ2-5; D is possibly TRBD1 (7 bases). Germline V gives CDR1 SEHNR, CDR2 FQNEAQ (reference sequence). The V gene lost 5 bases and the J gene lost 5 bases, with 15 bases spanning the gap. This CDR3 has 14 amino acids. The complete variable domain, with remaining parts taken from reference TRBV7-9 and TRBJ2-5, reads DTGVSQNPRHKITKRGQNVTFRCDPISEHNRLYWYRQTLGQGPEFLTYFQNEAQLEKSRLLSDRFSAERPKGSFSTLEIQRTEQGDSAMYLCASSTRGQSETQYFGPGTRLLVL.